This T cell receptor (beta chain) was captured in a study of blood T cell repertoires in COVID-19. Study context: The analysed material was cDNA or gDNA that came from T cells, B-cell-depleted T cells, or PBMCs.

This clone was counted a single time. V shed 4 bases, J shed 7 bases, and the junction held 13 bases outside the gene matches. CDR3 length: 16 residues. Per the germline V gene, CDR1 is SGHDT and CDR2 is YYEEEE. Repertoires were generated with immunoSEQ multiplex PCR, while TCRdb's copy carries only in-frame clones and drops some. The sample records about 130,000 clones, around nine tenths being singletons. This rearrangement joins TRBV5-6 to TRBJ2-1, with 8 bases lining up with TRBD1. The sample was peripheral blood. The sequence derives from a woman over 75 with acute or convalescent COVID-19. This chain's CDR3 is CASSPTDREDRNEQFF. The DNA of the CDR3 is TGTGCCAGCAGCCCTACGGACAGGGAAGACAGGAATGAGCAGTTCTTC.